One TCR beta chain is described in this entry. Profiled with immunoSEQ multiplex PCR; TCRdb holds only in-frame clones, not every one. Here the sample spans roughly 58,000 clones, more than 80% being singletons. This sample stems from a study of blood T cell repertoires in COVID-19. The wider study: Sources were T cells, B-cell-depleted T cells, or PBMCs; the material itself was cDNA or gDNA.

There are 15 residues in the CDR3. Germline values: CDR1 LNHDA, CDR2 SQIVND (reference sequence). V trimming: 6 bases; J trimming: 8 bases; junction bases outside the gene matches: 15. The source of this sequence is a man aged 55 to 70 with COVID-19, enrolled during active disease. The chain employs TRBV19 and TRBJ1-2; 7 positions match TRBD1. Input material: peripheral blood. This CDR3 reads CASSSGAQGGGGYTF. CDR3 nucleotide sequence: TGTGCCAGTAGCTCGGGAGCTCAGGGGGGAGGCGGCTACACCTTC.